Shown below are 32 T cell receptor beta chains from a single sample sequenced in a study of shared clonotypes between healthy human individuals. The method was immunoSEQ multiplex PCR; TCRdb's version includes in-frame clones alone and lacks a portion of them. This table has 2 million to 2.5 million clones, around 95% appearing once. The sequencing sample was made of naive CD4+ T cells sorted from blood. The sample's subset: CD45RA+ positively selected. The receptor set was obtained from a man between 18 and 29 years old in good health.

The gene calls are TRBV9 and TRBJ2-7, with D tentatively TRBD1 (6 bases). V shed 4 bases and J shed 5 bases, with 19 bases lying between them. The CDR3 totals 15 residues. Germline lookup yields CDR1 SGDLS and CDR2 YYNGEE. In DNA form, the CDR3 reads TGTGCCAGCAGCCCATGGCAGGGGTTTGTGAACGAGCAGTACTTC. Its translation is CASSPWQGFVNEQYF.

This clone was detected only once. The chain joins TRBV10-3 to TRBJ1-4; D call uncertain. CDR1 ENHRY and CDR2 SYGVKD come from the germline V gene. Trimming took 4 bases from V and 8 from J, leaving 8 bases between them. The CDR3 is 12 residues long. This chain's CDR3 is CAISGVGEKLFF. DNA of the CDR3: TGTGCCATCAGTGGGGTCGGCGAAAAACTGTTTTTT.

Worth noting for this clone: This CDR3 is also generated by other DNA sequences in the sample. The gene calls are TRBV2 and TRBJ2-5; 9 nucleotides line up with TRBD1. V trimming: 5 bases; J trimming: 5 bases; junction bases outside the gene matches: 6. Looked up from germline, CDR1 is SNHLY and CDR2 is FYNNEI. The CDR3 consists of 14 residues. CDR3 sequence: CASSRDRAQETQYF. CDR3 in DNA: TGTGCCAGCAGTCGGGACAGGGCCCAGGAGACCCAGTACTTC.

This sequence joins TRBV11-2 and TRBJ2-3; D not certain. This CDR3 contains 15 residues. Germline CDR1 is SGHAT and CDR2 is FQNNGV. Trimming took 1 base from V and 0 from J, leaving 8 bases between them. For the CDR3, the DNA is TGTGCCAGCAGCTTAGTTCTAACTAGCACAGATACGCAGTATTTT. Protein sequence: CASSLVLTSTDTQYF.

This chain uses TRBV19 with TRBJ2-4; 8 bases map to TRBD1. Trimming cost V 4 bases and J 1 base; bases outside gene matches: 0. The CDR3 sequence is 14 residues long. Germline loops: CDR1 LNHDA, CDR2 SQIVND (reference sequence). CDR3 DNA: TGTGCCAGTAGTAGACAGGGGGCCAAAAACATTCAGTACTTC. This encodes CASSRQGAKNIQYF.

CDR3 nucleotides: TGTGCCAGTAGTATAGATCTTCCCAGGGCGGGTTTAGCGTCGAGCTACACCTTC. It yields the protein CASSIDLPRAGLASSYTF. The rearrangement joins TRBV19 to TRBJ1-2, with a tentative D call TRBD1 (5 bases). Germline CDR1 reads LNHDA; CDR2 reads SQIVND (reference sequence). The ends were cut back, 0 bases at V and 9 bases at J, with 26 bases in the middle. This CDR3 has 18 residues.

The chain recombines TRBV7-9 with TRBJ2-1, with TRBD2 matching 12 bases. Losses at the gene ends were 7 bases for V and 6 bases for J; bases not matched to a gene: 10. The CDR3 totals 16 residues. Germline lookup yields CDR1 SEHNR and CDR2 FQNEAQ (reference sequence). This CDR3 reads CASTTLAGGLLNEQFF. The CDR3 coding sequence is TGTGCCAGCACCACACTAGCGGGGGGCCTCCTCAATGAGCAGTTCTTC.

The CDR3 is CASSSHMFYNEQFF. Written as DNA, the CDR3 is TGCGCCAGCAGCTCCCACATGTTCTACAATGAGCAGTTCTTC. The rearrangement uses TRBV5-1 and TRBJ2-1; D not resolved. CDR1 is SGHRS and CDR2 is YFSETQ in the germline V gene. CDR3 length: 14 amino acids. The V end was cut by 3 bases, the J end by 3 bases, with 10 bases between.

This rearrangement joins TRBV2 to TRBJ2-5; a weak D match, TRBD1 (6 bases). V lost 8 bases to trimming and J lost 1 base, with 8 bases between them. The CDR3 extends over 12 amino acids. Germline CDR1 reads SNHLY; CDR2 reads FYNNEI. The CDR3 sequence is CASQDSQETQYF. The CDR3 coding sequence is TGTGCCAGCCAGGACAGCCAAGAGACCCAGTACTTC.

The chain combines TRBV27 with TRBJ1-4; D call uncertain. Germline CDR1 and CDR2: MNHEY and SMNVEV (reference sequence). Trimming shortened V by 6 bases and J by 0 bases, and 8 bases separated the two germline ends. The CDR3 sequence is 14 residues long. CDR3 residues: CASSRATTNEKLFF. The CDR3 nucleotides read TGTGCCAGCAGCCGGGCTACAACTAATGAAAAACTGTTTTTT.

This chain links TRBV6-5 with TRBJ2-7; no reliable D call. The CDR3 spans 14 residues. Germline lookup yields CDR1 MNHEY and CDR2 SVGAGI. V was shortened by 0 bases and J by 1 base, with 7 bases between the two germline ends. The CDR3 DNA is TGTGCCAGCAGTTACTCGATGGGTTCCTACGAGCAGTACTTC. It is translated as CASSYSMGSYEQYF.

V gene TRBV5-1 combines with J gene TRBJ2-3; TRBD2 might be the D (5 bases). Germline CDR1 SGHRS, CDR2 YFSETQ. The CDR3 is made up of 17 amino acids. Trimming removed 1 base at V and 2 bases at J, with 17 bases between. The CDR3 loop reads CASSLRSGGQFTDTQYF. As DNA, the CDR3 is TGCGCCAGCAGCTTGAGGAGCGGAGGCCAATTCACAGATACGCAGTATTTT.

The chain employs TRBV5-1 and TRBJ2-7; D gene uncertain. Trimming removed 0 bases at V and 2 bases at J, with 6 bases between. The CDR3 contains 13 residues. Looked up from germline, CDR1 is SGHRS and CDR2 is YFSETQ. The CDR3 coding sequence is TGCGCCAGCAGCTTGGACGTGACCTACGAGCAGTACTTC. Its protein product is CASSLDVTYEQYF.

This clone was observed a few times. The same CDR3 can be traced to other DNA sequences in this sample. This rearrangement joins TRBV7-2 to TRBJ2-1, with D unclear. Between the trimmed V and J ends, which lost 2 bases and 4 bases, there was a span of 3 bases. CDR3 length: 12 amino acids. Germline CDR1 and CDR2: SGHTA and FQGNSA. CDR3 nucleotide sequence: TGTGCCAGCAGCTTAAGATACAATGAGCAGTTCTTC. Translated: CASSLRYNEQFF.

The genes are TRBV2 and TRBJ2-7; no firm D call. The germline CDR1 and CDR2 sequences are SNHLY and FYNNEI. V lost 8 bases to trimming and J lost 4 bases, with 15 bases between them. This CDR3 comprises 13 residues. The CDR3 DNA reads as TGTGCCAGCCAGCGATTACCCGGTTACGAGCAGTACTTC. Its translation is CASQRLPGYEQYF.

This sequence joins TRBV11-2 and TRBJ2-4; 12 nucleotides agree with TRBD2. The germline CDR1 and CDR2 sequences are SGHAT and FQNNGV. The CDR3 is 19 amino acids. V lost 3 bases, J lost 1 base, and 10 bases stayed unmatched. DNA for the CDR3: TGTGCCAGCAGCTTGGGACTAGCGGGTTCTCCGGGTGCCAAAAACATTCAGTACTTC. It is translated as CASSLGLAGSPGAKNIQYF.

The genes are TRBV27 and TRBJ1-6, with D maybe TRBD1 (6 bases). V lost 5 bases to trimming and J lost 6 bases, with 17 bases between them. Germline V lookup: CDR1 MNHEY, CDR2 SMNVEV (reference sequence). The CDR3 loop spans 16 amino acids. The CDR3, as DNA: TGTGCCAGCAGTCCAAAGGCAAGGGGGGTTAATTCACCCCTCCACTTT. Its protein is CASSPKARGVNSPLHF.

This clone has a single count. This rearrangement joins TRBV27 to TRBJ2-2; 11 positions agree with TRBD2. Trimming cost V 6 bases and J 8 bases; bases outside gene matches: 5. Germline CDR1 is MNHEY and CDR2 is SMNVEV (reference sequence). CDR3 length equals 14 residues. CDR3 sequence: CASRGLAARGELFF. CDR3 nucleotide sequence: TGTGCCAGCAGGGGACTAGCGGCTAGAGGGGAGCTGTTTTTT.

V and J are TRBV29-1 and TRBJ2-3, with D unresolved. This CDR3 has 14 residues. In germline, CDR1 is SQVTM, CDR2 ANQGSEA. Trimming removed 6 bases at V and 0 bases at J, with 13 bases between. The chain's CDR3 is CSVATSASTDTQYF. DNA for the CDR3: TGCAGCGTCGCCACCTCGGCGAGCACAGATACGCAGTATTTT.

The chain carries TRBV11-2 and TRBJ2-2; 8 bases agree with TRBD1. V lost 4 bases, J lost 1 base, and 2 bases stayed unmatched. Per germline, CDR1 SGHAT and CDR2 FQNNGV. CDR3 size: 15 residues. CDR3 loop: CASSSGTGNTGELFF. The CDR3 nucleotides are TGTGCCAGCAGCTCCGGGACAGGGAACACCGGGGAGCTGTTTTTT.

This clone was detected only once. The chain is built from TRBV2 and TRBJ1-1, with D possibly matching TRBD1 (6 bases). Germline values: CDR1 SNHLY, CDR2 FYNNEI. V was clipped by 4 bases and J by 1 base, with 19 bases between them. The CDR3 is 17 amino acids. The CDR3 region is CASSAERTGNTNTEAFF. Written as DNA, the CDR3 is TGTGCCAGCAGTGCGGAAAGAACAGGGAACACGAACACTGAAGCTTTCTTT.

V is TRBV27 and J is TRBJ2-7; TRBD2 matches 8 bases. V was pared by 5 bases and J by 1 base, with 7 bases of the junction left unmatched. The length of the CDR3 is 15 residues. CDR1 MNHEY and CDR2 SMNVEV come from the germline V gene (reference sequence). The CDR3 is CASSLLAGTSYEQYF. CDR3 bases: TGTGCCAGCAGTCTCTTAGCGGGAACATCCTACGAGCAGTACTTC.

The rearrangement links TRBV2 to TRBJ1-5, with a possible D match to TRBD1 (6 bases). V lost 0 bases, J lost 8 bases, and 14 bases lay in between. Looked up from germline, CDR1 is SNHLY and CDR2 is FYNNEI. The CDR3 extends over 15 amino acids. CDR3 loop: CASSEAGGRGKPQHF. CDR3 DNA sequence: TGTGCCAGCAGTGAAGCTGGGGGCAGGGGAAAGCCCCAGCATTTT.

This rearrangement joins TRBV6-6 to TRBJ2-7; D may be TRBD2 (6 bases). V gave up 0 bases and J gave up 6 bases, with 9 bases separating them. CDR1 and CDR2 from the germline V gene are MNHNY and SVGAGI (reference sequence). This CDR3 is 13 amino acids long. CDR3 loop: CASSYSSSGEQYF. The CDR3 bases are TGTGCCAGCAGTTACTCTAGTAGCGGCGAGCAGTACTTC.

The rearrangement joins TRBV30 to TRBJ1-4; unclear D gene. The germline gives CDR1 GTSNPN, CDR2 SVGIG (reference sequence). Deletions cut 2 bases from V and 3 bases from J, with 7 bases between. The CDR3 extends over 13 amino acids. Here the CDR3 DNA reads TGTGCCTGGAGTAGACTGCCTAATGAAAAACTGTTTTTT. Protein product: CAWSRLPNEKLFF.

The rearrangement uses TRBV7-6 and TRBJ1-6; 7 bases align to TRBD1. V gave up 1 base and J gave up 1 base; unmatched junction bases: 7. The germline CDR1 and CDR2 sequences are SGHVS and FNYEAQ. CDR3 length: 18 residues. CDR3 nucleotide sequence: TGTGCCAGCAGCTTAGGAGTAGGGGGCGCATCCTATAATTCACCCCTCCACTTT. Amino acid sequence: CASSLGVGGASYNSPLHF.

The chain employs TRBV2 and TRBJ1-5; D is perhaps TRBD1 (6 bases). In germline, CDR1 is SNHLY, CDR2 FYNNEI. The CDR3 extends over 14 amino acids. The germline V and J ends were trimmed by 3 bases and 6 bases, with 12 bases remaining between them. For the CDR3, the DNA is TGTGCCAGCAGTGAGAATGGGGGCGGTCAGCCCCAGCATTTT. As protein: CASSENGGGQPQHF.

The chain couples TRBV5-1 to TRBJ1-2; tentative D call: TRBD1 (5 bases). The CDR3 covers 14 residues. Germline values: CDR1 SGHRS, CDR2 YFSETQ. With 4 bases removed from V and 4 bases from J, the gap between germline ends came to 14 bases. The DNA of the CDR3 is TGCGCCAGCAGCCGCGATGGGGCGAGCTATGGCTACACCTTC. Its translation is CASSRDGASYGYTF.

DNA of the CDR3: TGTGCCAGCTCACCGATCTCGCAAGAGTACCAAGAGACCCAGTACTTC. Translation gives CASSPISQEYQETQYF. The chain carries TRBV18 and TRBJ2-5, with D hard to call. Per germline, CDR1 KGHSH and CDR2 LQKENI. CDR3 length equals 16 residues. V lost 3 bases to trimming and J lost 0 bases, with 14 bases between them.

This clone was observed a single time. The chain carries TRBV11-2 and TRBJ1-6; the D is unclear. Trimming removed 6 bases at V and 7 bases at J, with 4 bases between. This CDR3 region has 11 residues. The germline V gene encodes CDR1 SGHAT and CDR2 FQNNGV. CDR3 DNA: TGTGCCAGCAGACAGAATTCACCCCTCCACTTT. Amino acid sequence: CASRQNSPLHF.

The count of this clone is one. The rearrangement links TRBV5-8 to TRBJ2-2, with 8 bases that match TRBD1. CDR1 SGHTS and CDR2 YDEGEE come from the germline V gene. CDR3 length equals 16 residues. The V segment lost 4 bases and the J segment 3 bases; nucleotides outside the gene matches: 8. DNA of the CDR3: TGTGCCAGCAGCCGACAGGGGAATCGGGACACCGGGGAGCTGTTTTTT. This translates into CASSRQGNRDTGELFF.

This clone was recorded once. J is TRBJ2-1 and V is TRBV27; no definite D call. Trimming left V 2 bases short and J 7 bases short, with 6 bases between. The CDR3 is 12 amino acids. Germline CDR1 is MNHEY and CDR2 is SMNVEV (reference sequence). CDR3 in amino acids: CASSLIGNEQFF. CDR3 bases: TGTGCCAGCAGTTTAATCGGAAATGAGCAGTTCTTC.